This T cell receptor (beta chain) derives from a study of early T cells in non-severe SARS-CoV-2 infection. Whole-study context: Sequencing was performed on bulk RNA from unsorted whole blood, leaving chains unpaired.

In this sample, this clonotype turned up a few times. Its specificity is not known. Individual cDNA molecules were tagged with unique molecular identifiers, the study reported. MiXCR, applied by TCRdb to the 5' RACE reads, yields one record per CDR3 protein. The sample yields about 44,000 distinct CDR3 sequences, approximately 22% seen once. The CDR3 spans 20 residues. V gave up 5 bases and J gave up 0 bases; unmatched junction bases: 17. The germline CDR1 and CDR2 sequences are DFQATT and SNEGSKA (reference sequence). Findings and caveats of the study: Database matching using VDJdb favored anti-spike CD8 responses, with private and CD4 specificities left missing.

This receptor was taken from an adult who was a healthcare worker with PCR-confirmed SARS-CoV-2 infection or an uninfected control (not recorded which). The source was whole blood, collected at baseline. The V and J genes are TRBV20-1 and TRBJ2-4; 12 nucleotides line up with TRBD2. DNA of the CDR3: TGCAGTGCTCACCCGACTAGCGGGGGAGATAGCCTCATAGCCAAAAACATTCAGTACTTC. Translated: CSAHPTSGGDSLIAKNIQYF.